The T cell receptor beta chain under discussion was sequenced for a study of blood T cell repertoires in COVID-19. Assay used: immunoSEQ multiplex PCR; TCRdb lists only in-frame clones, some missing. The table has roughly 210,000 clones, less than 90% seen once. Germline-derived CDR1 and CDR2 are SGHVS and FQNEAQ. V dropped 5 bases and J dropped 2; count of bases not matched to a gene: 7. The CDR3 consists of 16 residues. The chain is built from TRBV7-8 and TRBJ2-7, with 12 bases that match TRBD2. Sequenced input: peripheral blood. The sequence was collected from a woman older than 75 with COVID-19, enrolled during active disease. CDR3 DNA: TGTGCCAGCAGCCATGGACTAGCGGGGTTCGCCTACGAGCAGTACTTC. This encodes CASSHGLAGFAYEQYF.